Shown below are 28 T cell receptor beta chains from a single sample sequenced in a study of memory CD4+ T cells and cytomegalovirus serostatus. Single viable CD3+CD4+CD8-CD45RO+ cells were sorted as the memory CD4+ T cells. Assay used: immunoSEQ multiplex PCR; TCRdb lists only in-frame clones, some missing. The sample lists about 45,000 clones; less than 85% were seen once. Sequencing used memory CD4+ T cells from blood. These receptors were collected from an adult in good health and CMV-seronegative.

The rearrangement uses TRBV9 and TRBJ2-7; D call uncertain. V shed 4 bases and J shed 3 bases, with 20 bases lying between them. Germline CDR1 is SGDLS and CDR2 is YYNGEE. The CDR3 is made up of 16 amino acids. CDR3 sequence (DNA): TGTGCCAGCAGCAAAGGTGGGCTAACAGATTACTACGAGCAGTACTTC. Translation: CASSKGGLTDYYEQYF.

The genes are TRBV6-1 and TRBJ1-3, with unresolved D. The CDR3 extends over 13 amino acids. Germline V lookup: CDR1 MNHNS, CDR2 SASEGT. The V and J ends lost 8 bases and 4 bases respectively, with 12 bases between them. The CDR3 region has the DNA TGTGCCAGCCACGAGGGAGAAGGAAACACCATATATTTT. Translating gives CASHEGEGNTIYF.

V gene TRBV28 combines with J gene TRBJ1-2; 9 positions match TRBD1. Germline CDR1 reads MDHEN; CDR2 reads SYDVKM. The J segment lost 6 bases and the V segment lost 6 bases, leaving 8 bases of the junction unmatched. The CDR3 extends over 14 amino acids. Here the CDR3 DNA reads TGTGCCAGCAGGAGACCGGGACAGGGAGATGGCTACACCTTC. Translating it yields CASRRPGQGDGYTF.

The table lists this clone with a few counts. Other DNA sequences in the same sample also yield this CDR3. The rearrangement uses TRBV29-1 and TRBJ2-3; 7 bases are a match to TRBD1. With V trimmed by 6 bases and J by 1 base, 7 bases remained unmatched. Germline V lookup: CDR1 SQVTM, CDR2 ANQGSEA. The CDR3 has 14 residues. CDR3 protein: CSVGKGTGTDTQYF. The CDR3 nucleotides read TGCAGCGTCGGGAAAGGGACAGGCACAGATACGCAGTATTTT.

V is TRBV4-2 and J is TRBJ2-1; possible D gene TRBD2, 6 bases. Per germline, CDR1 LGHNA and CDR2 YNFKEQ. V shed 0 bases and J shed 2 bases, with 11 bases lying between them. CDR3 length: 16 amino acids. The CDR3 here is CASSQDSGEPYNEQFF. CDR3 bases: TGTGCCAGCAGCCAAGACTCGGGGGAGCCCTACAATGAGCAGTTCTTC.

The DNA of the CDR3 is TGTGCCAGCAGTGAAGCGGCGACCTCCTCCTACGAGCAGTACTTC. This encodes CASSEAATSSYEQYF. This rearrangement joins TRBV6-1 to TRBJ2-7; D is undetermined. Looked up from germline, CDR1 is MNHNS and CDR2 is SASEGT. V gave up 0 bases and J gave up 0 bases, with 9 bases separating them. The CDR3 contains 15 residues.

This clone was seen only once. The rearrangement uses TRBV7-6 and TRBJ1-5; no firm D call. V lost 2 bases and J 1 base, leaving 3 bases between the germline ends. CDR1 is SGHVS and CDR2 is FNYEAQ in the germline V gene. CDR3 size: 13 residues. The CDR3 here is CASSLKSNQPQHF. CDR3 DNA: TGTGCCAGCAGCTTAAAAAGCAATCAGCCCCAGCATTTT.

The chain joins TRBV11-3 to TRBJ2-1; no reliable D call. Trimming pared 5 bases from V and 8 bases from J, leaving 16 bases between. The length of the CDR3 is 14 residues. Germline V gives CDR1 SGHNT, CDR2 YENEEA. CDR3 amino acids: CASSLNHDRDEQFF. The CDR3 bases are TGTGCCAGCAGCCTAAACCACGATAGGGATGAGCAGTTCTTC.

J is TRBJ1-1 and V is TRBV5-6; D perhaps matches TRBD1 (6 bases). The V and J ends lost 7 bases and 4 bases respectively, with 8 bases between them. This CDR3 is built from 11 residues. CDR1 and CDR2 from the germline V gene are SGHDT and YYEEEE. CDR3 amino acids: CASGGRTEAFF. The CDR3 DNA follows: TGTGCCAGCGGGGGCCGCACTGAAGCTTTCTTT.

The rearrangement joins TRBV5-1 to TRBJ2-7, with TRBD1 identical over 7 bases. V trimming: 8 bases; J trimming: 0 bases; junction bases outside the gene matches: 8. This CDR3 region has 14 residues. Germline V gene sequence: CDR1 SGHRS, CDR2 YFSETQ. CDR3 sequence: CASGQVQSSYEQYF. CDR3 in DNA: TGCGCCAGTGGACAGGTCCAATCCTCCTACGAGCAGTACTTC.

This chain joins TRBV5-1 and TRBJ2-3; D tentatively fits TRBD1 or TRBD2 (5 bases each). Germline CDR1 SGHRS, CDR2 YFSETQ. This CDR3 comprises 14 residues. The V and J ends lost 0 bases and 4 bases respectively, with 9 bases between them. The CDR3 region has the DNA TGCGCCAGCAGCTTGGAGGGACGGTCAGATACGCAGTATTTT. This sequence encodes CASSLEGRSDTQYF.

The chain joins TRBV27 to TRBJ1-5; 7 bases agree with TRBD1. The germline CDR1 and CDR2 sequences are MNHEY and SMNVEV (reference sequence). After removal of 4 bases from V and 2 bases from J, the junction contained 8 bases not matched to a gene. The CDR3 extends over 16 amino acids. The CDR3 protein is CASSSGQALGNQPQHF. As DNA, the CDR3 is TGTGCCAGCAGTTCAGGACAGGCCTTAGGCAATCAGCCCCAGCATTTT.

CDR3 nucleotide sequence: TGCAGTGCCGAGCGGCTTAAAGAGCAGTTCTTC. Its protein product is CSAERLKEQFF. The chain recombines TRBV20-1 with TRBJ2-1; D possibly corresponds to TRBD2 (5 bases). This CDR3 has 11 residues. In germline, CDR1 is DFQATT, CDR2 SNEGSKA (reference sequence). Trimming removed 6 bases from V and 10 bases from J, with 13 bases in between.

CDR3 sequence: CASRERQGSEAFF. CDR3 DNA: TGTGCCAGCAGGGAAAGACAGGGCTCTGAAGCTTTCTTT. V gene TRBV6-1 combines with J gene TRBJ1-1; 7 bases align to TRBD1. CDR1 and CDR2 from the germline V gene are MNHNS and SASEGT. The length of the CDR3 is 13 residues. V gave up 6 bases and J gave up 6 bases; unmatched junction bases: 7.

In DNA, the CDR3 is TGTGCCAGCAGCGTTGGGCCCGGCCGAACTAACTATGGCTACACCTTC. Protein: CASSVGPGRTNYGYTF. The genes are TRBV9 and TRBJ1-2; D unresolved. The germline V and J ends were trimmed by 2 bases and 0 bases, with 14 bases remaining between them. From germline, CDR1 is SGDLS and CDR2 YYNGEE. CDR3 size: 16 residues. The complete variable domain, with remaining parts taken from reference TRBV9 and TRBJ1-2, reads DSGVTQTPKHLITATGQRVTLRCSPRSGDLSVYWYQQSLDQGLQFLIQYYNGEERAKGNILERFSAQQFPDLHSELNLSSLELGDSALYFCASSVGPGRTNYGYTFGSGTRLTVV.

The rearrangement joins TRBV19 to TRBJ1-3, with TRBD1 matching 7 bases. The CDR3 is 15 residues long. The junction had 7 bases not matched to a gene; V was cut back by 4 bases and J by 4 bases. Germline V gene lookup returns CDR1 LNHDA and CDR2 SQIVND (reference sequence). In DNA, the CDR3 is TGTGCCAGTAGTACCTCCGGGACAGCCGGAAACACCATATATTTT. Its protein product is CASSTSGTAGNTIYF.

This chain uses TRBV7-6 with TRBJ2-3; D unclear. CDR3 length equals 11 residues. Trimming shortened V by 5 bases and J by 5 bases, and 5 bases separated the two germline ends. The V gene's germline CDR1 is SGHVS and CDR2 FNYEAQ. CDR3 coding DNA: TGTGCCAGCAGCGCACAAGATACGCAGTATTTT. Translating gives CASSAQDTQYF.

The chain joins TRBV5-6 to TRBJ1-1; a weak D match, TRBD1 (5 bases). Trimming shortened V by 1 base and J by 6 bases, and 25 bases separated the two germline ends. The CDR3 has 18 residues. Germline V gene data show CDR1 as SGHDT and CDR2 as YYEEEE. The CDR3 protein is CASSLFGRRGFRGAEAFF. Written as DNA, the CDR3 is TGTGCCAGCAGCTTGTTCGGTAGGCGAGGCTTTCGGGGCGCTGAAGCTTTCTTT. The full variable domain, completed using reference TRBV5-6 and TRBJ1-1, is DAGVTQSPTHLIKTRGQQVTLRCSPKSGHDTVSWYQQALGQGPQFIFQYYEEEERQRGNFPDRFSGHQFPNYSSELNVNALLLGDSALYLCASSLFGRRGFRGAEAFFGQGTRLTVV.

This clone is deemed medium-sized (0.01 to 0.1%). The chain is built from TRBV7-6 and TRBJ2-3; D is uncertain. Germline lookup yields CDR1 SGHVS and CDR2 FNYEAQ. Between the trimmed V and J ends, which lost 0 bases and 0 bases, there was a span of 10 bases. This CDR3 spans 16 amino acids. This CDR3 is CASSLASPTSTDTQYF. CDR3 nucleotides: TGTGCCAGCAGCTTAGCTAGCCCTACGAGCACAGATACGCAGTATTTT.

The V call is TRBV29-1, the J call TRBJ2-1; 9 positions agree with TRBD1. The CDR3 extends over 17 amino acids. V was pared by 2 bases and J by 6 bases, with 14 bases of the junction left unmatched. Germline V lookup: CDR1 SQVTM, CDR2 ANQGSEA. CDR3 DNA: TGCAGCGTTGAATCCAAGCTAACAGGGGGCGCGATCAATGAGCAGTTCTTC. Amino acid sequence: CSVESKLTGGAINEQFF.

V gene TRBV9 combines with J gene TRBJ1-1, with 9 bases identical to TRBD1. V lost 0 bases to trimming and J lost 3 bases; unmatched junction nucleotides: 3. The CDR3 consists of 15 residues. Germline CDR1 reads SGDLS; CDR2 reads YYNGEE. The CDR3 loop reads CASSVGGQGHTEAFF. The DNA of the CDR3 is TGTGCCAGCAGCGTAGGCGGACAGGGGCACACTGAAGCTTTCTTT.

The gene calls are TRBV12-5 and TRBJ2-5; no definite D call. The V and J ends lost 6 bases and 0 bases respectively, with 17 bases between them. The germline CDR1 and CDR2 sequences are LGHNT and FRNRAP. The CDR3 is 16 residues long. This chain's CDR3 is CASGPGRVWYQETQYF. CDR3 bases: TGTGCTAGTGGCCCCGGTCGAGTCTGGTACCAAGAGACCCAGTACTTC.

The gene calls are TRBV30 and TRBJ1-2; D uncertain. The CDR3 is made up of 12 amino acids. Germline loops: CDR1 GTSNPN, CDR2 SVGIG (reference sequence). Trimming pared 2 bases from V and 8 bases from J, leaving 12 bases between. CDR3 nucleotides: TGTGCCTGGAGTTTCCGGAAAGACGGCTACACCTTC. Residues: CAWSFRKDGYTF.

V usage is TRBV10-3 and J usage is TRBJ1-3; TRBD1 matches at 7 bases. Germline CDR1 reads ENHRY; CDR2 reads SYGVKD. The V gene end was trimmed by 11 bases and the J gene end by 4 bases; junction bases not matched to a gene: 8. This CDR3 region has 13 residues. The CDR3 sequence is CAVLQGDGNTIYF. In DNA form, the CDR3 reads TGTGCCGTCTTGCAGGGGGACGGAAACACCATATATTTT.

The chain has TRBV7-6 and TRBJ2-5, with 9 positions matching TRBD2. CDR3 length: 19 residues. V lost 5 bases and J lost 2; bases outside the gene matches: 18. Germline V lookup: CDR1 SGHVS, CDR2 FNYEAQ. The CDR3 region has the DNA TGTGCCAGCAGCCCCCAATCCGGGACTAGCTTTTTGGTTCAAGAGACCCAGTACTTC. It is translated as CASSPQSGTSFLVQETQYF.

This clone was picked up one time. The chain is built from TRBV4-2 and TRBJ2-2; no definite D call. V was shortened by 0 bases and J by 3 bases, with 8 bases between the two germline ends. This CDR3 region has 15 residues. Germline CDR1 LGHNA, CDR2 YNFKEQ. The CDR3 is CASSQDLSYTGELFF. CDR3 in DNA: TGTGCCAGCAGCCAAGATCTCAGTTACACCGGGGAGCTGTTTTTT.

This clone showed up just once. This chain joins TRBV5-1 and TRBJ2-7, with D possibly being TRBD1 or TRBD2 (5 bases each). Per the germline V gene, CDR1 is SGHRS and CDR2 is YFSETQ. The CDR3 has 13 residues. Trimming removed 7 bases at V and 2 bases at J, with 13 bases between. In DNA form, the CDR3 reads TGCGCCAGCGCCGGGACCTCCACCTACGAGCAGTACTTC. It encodes CASAGTSTYEQYF.

This sequence joins TRBV11-2 and TRBJ2-3, with D hard to call. V was clipped by 0 bases and J by 0 bases, with 7 bases between them. Looked up from germline, CDR1 is SGHAT and CDR2 is FQNNGV. This CDR3 has 15 residues. The CDR3 sequence is CASSLEARSTDTQYF. The CDR3 region has the DNA TGTGCCAGCAGCTTAGAGGCTCGGAGCACAGATACGCAGTATTTT.